This T cell receptor (beta chain) originates from a study of shared clonotypes between healthy human individuals (TCRdb year 2020). General notes on the study: A couple of women and three men aged 18 to 49 years were included in the cohort. Libraries were prepared and TCR repertoires were sequenced by different laboratories using diverse techniques, in order to increase sequencing depth and limit assay-specific biases. Per donor, leukapheresis produced somewhere between about 0.8 and 9 billion PBMCs. The study deeply sequenced blood TCR repertoires of five healthy adults to estimate repertoire size and the extent of clonotype sharing between individuals. Per donor, three plates each were used for CD4 naive and CD4 memory, two for CD8 naive, and one for CD8 memory. Summary of the overall study and its limitations: The small number of donors limited the genetic and exposure-history diversity represented. Incomplete sequencing was indicated by rarefaction of sorted-subset datasets, despite the large sequencing depth. Higher generation probabilities were observed for clonotypes shared by all four sorted-subset donors than for non-shared clonotypes. Only blood was sampled, and tissue TCR repertoires likely differ from those in blood. Naive subsets generally had larger estimated clonotype richness than memory subsets. Pairwise subsampling led to the expectation that sequencing depth would affect the degree of clonotype sharing among donors. When a few donors were compared, the shared fraction of clonotypes was 5% to 6.5% for naive CD4, around 3.5% for naive CD8, 2% to 2.5% for memory CD4, and roughly 0.4% for memory CD8.

A note on this clone: Its antigen is currently not known. Base quality data are lacking; no much larger clone is found one base away.

Healthy HIV-negative adults with no recently reported acute infections or vaccinations were included as donors. All donors were Caucasian adults living in Nashville, Tennessee, USA. Magnetic negative selection was used to enrich CD4+ T cells, after which naive cells were positively selected on CD45RA and the negative fraction became the memory subset. Blood was collected by leukapheresis, and PBMCs were isolated by Ficoll-Histopaque density gradient centrifugation and then cryopreserved in liquid nitrogen vapor phase. Analytical flow cytometry was used to check the purity and quantity of each magnetically sorted T cell population. From each sorted fraction, genomic DNA was isolated and quantified by UV absorbance on a Nanodrop 2000c. Using the deep immunoSEQ assay, multiplex PCR amplified TCR CDR3 regions from genomic DNA. For each cell subset, the extracted genomic DNA was distributed evenly across all wells of several immunoSEQ 96-well plates, and each plate served as one replicate. For sorted subsets, each replicate PCR was loaded with roughly 200 ng genomic DNA, equivalent to approximately 27,000 T cell genomes. Purified libraries were measured with a Qubit 3.0 fluorometer, size-checked on a Bioanalyzer 2100, and measured again with the KAPA Library Quantification kit. Each immunoSEQ 96-well plate was sequenced on its own single-read 150-cycle Illumina NextSeq 550 flow cell. In the source study's methods: Because only junctional sequences without quality scores were contained in the immunoSEQ output, filtering matching that applied to full-length reads could not be performed. Sequences were annotated with PyIR, a Python wrapper for IgBLAST v1.9, using IMGT germline references to assign V/J genes and CDR3. Any read was removed if the V/J assignment was weak (E-value above 1e-6), the CDR3 was missing, or the read contained stop codons, out-of-frame junctions, or ambiguous translated residues. V3J clonotypes were defined by identical inferred V gene, J gene, and CDR3 amino acid sequence. The percentage overlap between two repertoires was calculated by dividing the number of shared unique clonotypes by the size of the smaller repertoire. Richness of each repertoire was evaluated using RTK rarefaction, the Chao1 estimator, and Recon v2.1 estimates of unobserved clonotypes. Generation probabilities were computed with OLGA for all TCRbeta clonotypes obtained by the gDNA method from several donors. TCRdb's version of the immuneACCESS table is confined to in-frame rearrangements and falls short of the full clone set. An unresolved V gene accounts for under half of the shortfall where checked; the remainder is of unknown origin. V, J and clone size are taken as reported in that table, and D and trimming were inferred from the DNA itself. The sample table holds around 1,000,000 clones, of which roughly 80% were seen once. The ten biggest clones cover more than 0.85% of the sample.

The material sequenced was memory CD4+ T cells from PBMCs. What the cell subset or site label conveys for this sample: CD45RA-negative fraction. The clonotype originates from a man aged 18 to 29 in good health. Some clones in this sample may be carry-over from other donors' samples.

The DNA sequence is given as TGTGCCAGCAGGGCGGATCGATCGTATGGCTACACCTTC. This gives the protein CASRADRSYGYTF. The rearranged chain carries TRBV28 and TRBJ1-2, with no reliable assignment of the D segment. The CDR3 starts with the cysteine, ends with the phenylalanine, and has 13 residues. Just the 39-base CDR3 DNA is kept, in frame starting at base 1. V lost 6 bases and J lost 5 bases; the stretch between them is 13 bases long. In the germline V gene, CDR1 corresponds to MDHEN and CDR2 to SYDVKM.